This TCR beta chain was documented in a study of cytomegalovirus exposure and HLA in healthy donors. A note on this clone: Its specificity is not known.

The PCR contained 60 Vbeta and 13 Jbeta primers. Repertoires were generated with immunoSEQ multiplex PCR, while TCRdb's copy carries only in-frame clones and drops some. The data hold roughly 100,000 clones, with under 80% observed a single time. Germline V gene sequence: CDR1 SNHLY, CDR2 FYNNEI. Losses at the gene ends were 3 bases for V and 2 bases for J; bases not matched to a gene: 8. CDR3 size: 16 residues. The study's findings and limits: Beyond CMV serostatus, there was no information to go on about immune exposure. The authors later linked a missense DCLRE1C variant to TCR beta V- and J-gene trimming. The analysis excluded some indistinguishable V segments, including TRBV6-2 and TRBV6-3.

Source material: PBMCs. The chain uses TRBV2 and TRBJ2-7; 9 nucleotides match TRBD1. This TCR came from a man aged 35-49 years in good health and CMV-seropositive. The chain's CDR3 is CASSDPQGALTYEQYF. The CDR3 nucleotides are TGTGCCAGCAGTGACCCACAGGGGGCTTTAACCTACGAGCAGTACTTC.